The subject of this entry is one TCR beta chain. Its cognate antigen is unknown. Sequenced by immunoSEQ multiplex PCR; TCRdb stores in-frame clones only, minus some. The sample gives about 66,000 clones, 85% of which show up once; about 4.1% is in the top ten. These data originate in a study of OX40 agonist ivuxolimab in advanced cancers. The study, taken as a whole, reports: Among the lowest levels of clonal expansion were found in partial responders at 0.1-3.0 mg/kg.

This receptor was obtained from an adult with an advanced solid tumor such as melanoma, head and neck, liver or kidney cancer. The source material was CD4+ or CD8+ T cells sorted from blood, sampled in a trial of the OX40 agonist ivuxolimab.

The CDR3 coding sequence is TGTGCCAGCAGCTTCGGTCCCCAGAACACCGGGGAGCTGTTTTTT. It encodes CASSFGPQNTGELFF. V usage is TRBV5-6 and J usage is TRBJ2-2; D unresolved. The CDR3 sequence is 15 residues long. Looked up from germline, CDR1 is SGHDT and CDR2 is YYEEEE. Between the trimmed V and J ends, which lost 2 bases and 1 base, there was a span of 9 bases.